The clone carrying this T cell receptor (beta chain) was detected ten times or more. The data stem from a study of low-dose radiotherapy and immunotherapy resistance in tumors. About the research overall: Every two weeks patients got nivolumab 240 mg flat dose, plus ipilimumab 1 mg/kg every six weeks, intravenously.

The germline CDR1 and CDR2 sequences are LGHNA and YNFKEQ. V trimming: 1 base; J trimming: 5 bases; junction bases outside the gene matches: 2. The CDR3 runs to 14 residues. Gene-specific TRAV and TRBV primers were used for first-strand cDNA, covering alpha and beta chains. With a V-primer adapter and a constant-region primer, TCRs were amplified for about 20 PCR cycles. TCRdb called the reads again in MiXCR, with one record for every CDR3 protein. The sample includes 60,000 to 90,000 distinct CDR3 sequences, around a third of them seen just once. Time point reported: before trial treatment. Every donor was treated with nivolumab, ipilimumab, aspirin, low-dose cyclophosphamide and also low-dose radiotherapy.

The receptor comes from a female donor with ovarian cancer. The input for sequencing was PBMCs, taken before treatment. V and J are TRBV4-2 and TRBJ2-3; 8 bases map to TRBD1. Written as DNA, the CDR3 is TGTGCCAGCAGCCAAGCAGGGGGCATAGATACGCAGTATTTT. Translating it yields CASSQAGGIDTQYF.